Included here is one T cell receptor beta chain sequence, with context. This sample was taken from a study of PD-L1 blockade in urothelial cancer. Assay used: immunoSEQ multiplex PCR; TCRdb lists only in-frame clones, some missing. The sample records over 45,000 clones, roughly 86% being singletons. The CDR3 totals 15 residues. The V gene end was trimmed by 5 bases and the J gene end by 2 bases; junction bases not matched to a gene: 8. The germline gives CDR1 SEHNR, CDR2 FQNEAQ (reference sequence). The time point denotes: pretreatment peripheral blood. Sequences were derived from PBMCs, sampled around atezolizumab (anti-PD-L1) treatment. The rearrangement links TRBV7-9 to TRBJ1-1, with 7 bases fitting TRBD1. The origin of this receptor is a man between 60 and 75 years old with urothelial cancer. CDR3 DNA: TGTGCCAGCAGCGACTGGACAGGATCCAACACTGAAGCTTTCTTT. The encoded protein is CASSDWTGSNTEAFF. Supplemented by reference TRBV7-9 and TRBJ1-1, the full variable domain reads DTGVSQNPRHKITKRGQNVTFRCDPISEHNRLYWYRQTLGQGPEFLTYFQNEAQLEKSRLLSDRFSAERPKGSFSTLEIQRTEQGDSAMYLCASSDWTGSNTEAFFGQGTRLTVV.